Each of the 10 T cell receptor beta chains below was sequenced from the same sample in a study of neurological immune-mediated disorders. TCRdb re-called the 5' RACE reads through MiXCR, storing one row per CDR3 protein. The sample shows about 59,000 distinct CDR3 sequences, approximately 25% of them seen only once. The time point here: technical triplicate 2. Sequenced sample: PBMCs. The receptors originated from a man aged 60-69 years with HTLV-1-associated myelopathy (HAM/TSP).

This clonotype was picked up many times. The rearrangement links TRBV10-2 to TRBJ2-1, with 9 positions matching TRBD2. J was trimmed by 8 bases and V by 4 bases; bases with no gene match: 6. This CDR3 is 14 amino acids long. Germline-derived CDR1 and CDR2 are WSHSY and SAAADI. In DNA, the CDR3 is TGCGCCAGCAGTGTGGCTAGCGGGATTTATGAGCAGTTCTTC. The encoded protein is CASSVASGIYEQFF.

This clonotype was counted at least ten times. The rearrangement uses TRBV12-3 or TRBV12-4 and TRBJ1-4; TRBD1 agrees at 7 bases. V shed 5 bases, J shed 4 bases, and the junction held 4 bases outside the gene matches. The CDR3 is made up of 14 amino acids. The CDR3 coding sequence is TGTGCCAGCAGTATGGGACAGAATAATGAAAAACTGTTTTTT. This codes for CASSMGQNNEKLFF.

The rearrangement uses TRBV7-2 and TRBJ2-5; D might be TRBD2 (5 bases). Germline V CDR1 and CDR2: SGHTA, FQGNSA. There are 16 residues in the CDR3. Between the trimmed V and J ends, which lost 7 bases and 1 base, there was a span of 19 bases. The CDR3: CASISYSNAGQETQYF. The CDR3 region has the DNA TGTGCCAGCATCTCCTACTCAAACGCGGGCCAAGAGACCCAGTACTTC.

This clonotype was detected ten times or more. Here the CDR3 DNA reads TGCAGTGTAAAGCGCTCCTACGAGCAGTACTTC. Encoded protein: CSVKRSYEQYF. The chain is built from TRBV20-1 and TRBJ2-7; D is ambiguous. V was cut by 7 bases and J by 0 bases, with 7 bases left in between. CDR1 is DFQATT and CDR2 is SNEGSKA in the germline V gene (reference sequence). The CDR3 extends over 11 amino acids.

This clonotype has a count of ten or more. V usage is TRBV7-9 and J usage is TRBJ2-1; 7 nucleotides match TRBD2. Germline V gene data show CDR1 as SEHNR and CDR2 as FQNEAQ (reference sequence). The CDR3 totals 16 residues. The J segment lost 8 bases and the V segment lost 6 bases, leaving 16 bases of the junction unmatched. CDR3 amino acids: CASSPIVGGSWDEQFF. CDR3 coding DNA: TGTGCCAGCAGTCCGATCGTCGGGGGGTCCTGGGATGAGCAGTTCTTC.

This rearrangement joins TRBV29-1 to TRBJ2-2; 9 positions agree with TRBD2. Germline V CDR1 and CDR2: SQVTM, ANQGSEA. CDR3 size: 13 residues. J was trimmed by 4 bases and V by 4 bases; bases with no gene match: 1. CDR3 nucleotides: TGCAGCGTTGGGGGACTAGCCACCGGGGAGCTGTTTTTT. It specifies CSVGGLATGELFF.

This clonotype came up many times. The chain joins TRBV14 to TRBJ2-7; D gene uncertain. This CDR3 comprises 13 residues. Trimming pared 4 bases from V and 5 bases from J, leaving 12 bases between. The germline gives CDR1 SGHDN, CDR2 FVKESK. CDR3: CASSRPPTDEQYF. As DNA, the CDR3 is TGTGCCAGCAGCCGTCCACCGACCGACGAGCAGTACTTC.

This clonotype has at least ten counts. The CDR3: CASSQEKLSTRNEQFF. CDR3 bases: TGTGCCAGCAGCCAAGAAAAGCTCTCTACCCGCAATGAGCAGTTCTTC. This rearrangement joins TRBV14 to TRBJ2-1; D is uncertain. Deletions cut 0 bases from V and 6 bases from J, with 15 bases between. The germline CDR1 and CDR2 sequences are SGHDN and FVKESK. CDR3 size: 16 residues. Complete variable domain (other parts from reference TRBV14 and TRBJ2-1): EAGVTQFPSHSVIEKGQTVTLRCDPISGHDNLYWYRRVMGKEIKFLLHFVKESKQDESGMPNNRFLAERTGGTYSTLKVQPAELEDSGVYFCASSQEKLSTRNEQFFGPGTRLTVL.

The chain recombines TRBV4-1 with TRBJ1-1; 8 bases align to TRBD1. CDR3 length: 15 residues. CDR1 and CDR2 from the germline V gene are MGHRA and YSYEKL. With V trimmed by 3 bases and J by 5 bases, 8 bases remained unmatched. The DNA of the CDR3 is TGCGCCAGCAGCCACTCTGGACAGGGTGGGACTGAAGCTTTCTTT. Protein product: CASSHSGQGGTEAFF.

V usage is TRBV28 and J usage is TRBJ1-1; perhaps TRBD1 as D (5 bases). CDR3 size: 13 residues. The V and J ends lost 8 bases and 0 bases respectively, with 10 bases between them. Germline V CDR1 and CDR2: MDHEN, SYDVKM. The CDR3 region has the DNA TGTGCCAGCTCGGGACCCTTGAACACTGAAGCTTTCTTT. This sequence encodes CASSGPLNTEAFF.